Shown below are 11 T cell receptor beta chains from a single sample sequenced in a study of blood T cell repertoires in COVID-19 (dated by TCRdb to about 2020). Library preparation used the immunoSEQ multiplex PCR assay. Held by TCRdb, this immuneACCESS table contains in-frame sequences only and omits some clones. Under half of the omission traces to an unresolved V gene where checked; the cause of the rest is unknown. The sample table shows over 50,000 clones, and 84% are seen once. The ten top clones hold about 16% of the sample. Sequencing input: peripheral blood. The receptors here all came from a man in his 60s with COVID-19, enrolled during active disease.

The rearrangement links TRBV7-2 to TRBJ2-2, with D tentatively TRBD2 (7 bases). This CDR3 region has 17 residues. Per the germline V gene, CDR1 is SGHTA and CDR2 is FQGNSA. Trimming stripped 1 base from V and 3 bases from J, with 15 bases between. The CDR3 reads CASSLVPAGADTGELFF. CDR3 DNA sequence: TGTGCCAGCAGCTTAGTACCGGCGGGGGCGGACACCGGGGAGCTGTTTTTT.

This sequence joins TRBV3-1 (or the pseudogene TRBV3-2) and TRBJ2-5; D may be TRBD2 (5 bases). The CDR3 covers 17 residues. With 0 bases removed from V and 5 bases from J, the gap between germline ends came to 19 bases. CDR1 and CDR2 (germline): LGHDT, YNNKEL (reference sequence). The CDR3 DNA follows: TGTGCCAGCAGCCAAGATCGCGCCAAGGGAGTAAGGGAGACCCAGTACTTC. Protein: CASSQDRAKGVRETQYF.

The V gene is TRBV7-3, the J gene TRBJ2-5, with a possible D match to TRBD1 (5 bases). There are 14 residues in the CDR3. CDR1 is SGHTA, CDR2 FQGTGA, per germline. The V and J ends lost 5 bases and 5 bases respectively, with 15 bases between them. The CDR3 nucleotides read TGTGCCAGCAGCCCCCAGGGTTTCGTGGAGACCCAGTACTTC. It encodes CASSPQGFVETQYF.

V and J are TRBV15 and TRBJ2-3; D unclear. The CDR3 spans 13 residues. Germline CDR1 reads LNHNV; CDR2 reads YYDKDF (reference sequence). Trimming removed 0 bases at V and 6 bases at J, with 7 bases between. CDR3 nucleotides: TGTGCCACCAGCAGAGATCCGGGTGATACGCAGTATTTT. Its translation: CATSRDPGDTQYF. The full variable domain, in which reference TRBV15 and TRBJ2-3 provide the parts outside the CDR3, is DAMVIQNPRYQVTQFGKPVTLSCSQTLNHNVMYWYQQKSSQAPKLLFHYYDKDFNNEADTPDNFQSRRPNTSFCFLDIRSPGLGDTAMYLCATSRDPGDTQYFGPGTRLTVL.

The chain joins TRBV7-2 to TRBJ2-2; maybe TRBD2 (6 bases). The CDR3 has 15 residues. Germline V gene lookup returns CDR1 SGHTA and CDR2 FQGNSA. V lost 5 bases, J lost 0 bases, and 10 bases lay in between. This CDR3 reads CASSAGYSNTGELFF. The CDR3 nucleotides read TGTGCCAGCAGCGCGGGATACTCGAACACCGGGGAGCTGTTTTTT.

The V call is TRBV7-6, the J call TRBJ1-6; 8 bases fit TRBD1. Germline lookup yields CDR1 SGHVS and CDR2 FNYEAQ. This CDR3 contains 16 residues. After removal of 0 bases from V and 6 bases from J, the junction contained 4 bases not matched to a gene. Here the CDR3 DNA reads TGTGCCAGCAGCTTAGCCGGACAGGGACGTAATTCACCCCTCCACTTT. It yields the protein CASSLAGQGRNSPLHF.

The V gene is TRBV6-5, the J gene TRBJ1-5; no definite D call. Deletions cut 8 bases from V and 0 bases from J, with 11 bases between. Per germline, CDR1 MNHEY and CDR2 SVGAGI. This CDR3 region has 14 residues. CDR3 bases: TGTGCCAGCGCGGGAGCTCATAGCAATCAGCCCCAGCATTTT. Translated, it gives CASAGAHSNQPQHF.

The chain carries TRBV12-3 or TRBV12-4 and TRBJ1-2; D remains unclear. Trimming took 6 bases from V and 1 from J, leaving 6 bases between them. This CDR3 comprises 12 residues. Here the CDR3 reads CASSGNNYGYTF. As DNA, the CDR3 is TGTGCCAGCAGCGGGAATAACTATGGCTACACCTTC.

V gene TRBV29-1 combines with J gene TRBJ2-2, with D possibly TRBD2 on 5 matching bases. Germline V lookup: CDR1 SQVTM, CDR2 ANQGSEA. The CDR3 covers 13 residues. Trimming shortened V by 7 bases and J by 7 bases, and 16 bases separated the two germline ends. This CDR3 is CSGLAWAGGELFF. CDR3 bases: TGCAGCGGTCTAGCTTGGGCGGGCGGGGAGCTGTTTTTT.

The CDR3 DNA sequence: TGTGCCAGCAGTACCGGGCTAGCGGGGGGTGAAGATACGCAGTATTTT. Its protein product is CASSTGLAGGEDTQYF. The rearrangement links TRBV6-2 or TRBV6-3 to TRBJ2-3, with 11 bases that match TRBD2. Per the germline V gene, CDR1 is MNHEY and CDR2 is SVGEGT. This CDR3 has 16 amino acids. V lost 5 bases and J lost 5; bases outside the gene matches: 9.

With respect to this clone: One junction end does not reproduce the germline sequence, and a read error may be involved. V and J are TRBV6-1 and TRBJ2-7; maybe TRBD1 (6 bases). Germline V lookup: CDR1 MNHNS, CDR2 SASEGT. This CDR3 is built from 12 residues. Here the CDR3 DNA reads TGTGCCAGCACTGAACAGGGATACGAGCAGTACTTC. Amino acids: CASTEQGYEQYF.